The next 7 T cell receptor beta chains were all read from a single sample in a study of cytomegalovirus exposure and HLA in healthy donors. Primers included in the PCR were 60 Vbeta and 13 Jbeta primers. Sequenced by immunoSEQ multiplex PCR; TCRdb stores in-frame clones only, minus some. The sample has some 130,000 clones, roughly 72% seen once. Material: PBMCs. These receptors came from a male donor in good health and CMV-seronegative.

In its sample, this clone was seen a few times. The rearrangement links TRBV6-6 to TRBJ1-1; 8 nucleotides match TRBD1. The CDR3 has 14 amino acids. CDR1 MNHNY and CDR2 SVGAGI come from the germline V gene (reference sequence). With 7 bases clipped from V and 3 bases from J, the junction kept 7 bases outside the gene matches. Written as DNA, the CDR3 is TGTGCCAGCAAACAGGGGGTTATGGACACTGAAGCTTTCTTT. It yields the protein CASKQGVMDTEAFF.

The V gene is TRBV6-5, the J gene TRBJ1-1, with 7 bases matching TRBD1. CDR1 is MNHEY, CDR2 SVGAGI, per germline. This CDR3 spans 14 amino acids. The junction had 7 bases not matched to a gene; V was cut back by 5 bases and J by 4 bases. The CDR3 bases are TGTGCCAGCAGTAAATCGCAGGGGGTCACTGAAGCTTTCTTT. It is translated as CASSKSQGVTEAFF.

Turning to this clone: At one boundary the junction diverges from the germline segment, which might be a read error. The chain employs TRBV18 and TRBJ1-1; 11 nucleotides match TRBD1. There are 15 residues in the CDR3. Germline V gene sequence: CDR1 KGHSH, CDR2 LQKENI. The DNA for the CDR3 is TGTGCCAGCTCACCGCAGCGGGACAGGGGGTCTTTCCCATGGTTT. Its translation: CASSPQRDRGSFPWF.

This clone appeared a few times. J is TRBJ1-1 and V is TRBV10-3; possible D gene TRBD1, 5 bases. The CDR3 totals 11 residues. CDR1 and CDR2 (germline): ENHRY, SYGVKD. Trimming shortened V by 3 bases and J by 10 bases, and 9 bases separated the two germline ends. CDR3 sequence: CAISDRVGAFF. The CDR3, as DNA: TGTGCCATCAGTGACAGGGTTGGAGCTTTCTTT.

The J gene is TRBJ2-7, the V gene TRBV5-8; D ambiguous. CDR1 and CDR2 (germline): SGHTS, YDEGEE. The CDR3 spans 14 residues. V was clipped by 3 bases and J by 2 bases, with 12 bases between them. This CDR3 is CASSSETVPYEQYF. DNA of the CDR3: TGTGCCAGCAGCTCGGAGACCGTCCCCTACGAGCAGTACTTC.

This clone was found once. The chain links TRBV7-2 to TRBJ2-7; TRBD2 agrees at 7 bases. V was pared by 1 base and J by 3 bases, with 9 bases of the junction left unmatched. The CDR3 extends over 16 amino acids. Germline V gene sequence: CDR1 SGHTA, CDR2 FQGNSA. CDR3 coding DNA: TGTGCCAGCAGCTTAGTGGGAGGGCCCCTTAGCTACGAGCAGTACTTC. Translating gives CASSLVGGPLSYEQYF.

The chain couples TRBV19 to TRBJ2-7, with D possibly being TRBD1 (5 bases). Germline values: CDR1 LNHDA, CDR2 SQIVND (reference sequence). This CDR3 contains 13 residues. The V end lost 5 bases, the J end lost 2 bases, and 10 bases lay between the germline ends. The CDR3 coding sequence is TGTGCCAGTAGTCCAAAGACAGCCTACGAGCAGTACTTC. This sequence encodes CASSPKTAYEQYF.